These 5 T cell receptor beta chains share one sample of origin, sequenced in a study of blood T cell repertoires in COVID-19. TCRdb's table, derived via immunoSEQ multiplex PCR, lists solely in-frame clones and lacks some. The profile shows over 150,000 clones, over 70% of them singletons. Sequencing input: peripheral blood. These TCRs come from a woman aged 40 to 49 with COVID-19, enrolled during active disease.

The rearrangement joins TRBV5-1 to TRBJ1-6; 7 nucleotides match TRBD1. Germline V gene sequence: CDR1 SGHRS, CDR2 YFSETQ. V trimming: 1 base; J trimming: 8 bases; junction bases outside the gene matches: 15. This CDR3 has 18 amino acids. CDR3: CASSLLGPRGATDSPLHF. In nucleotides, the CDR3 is TGCGCCAGCAGCTTGTTAGGCCCCAGGGGGGCTACGGATTCACCCCTCCACTTT. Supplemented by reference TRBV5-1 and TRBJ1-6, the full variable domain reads KAGVTQTPRYLIKTRGQQVTLSCSPISGHRSVSWYQQTPGQGLQFLFEYFSETQRNKGNFPGRFSGRQFSNSRSEMNVSTLELGDSALYLCASSLLGPRGATDSPLHFGNGTRLTVT.

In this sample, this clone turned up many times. CDR3 sequence: CASSRRPGQGGSNYGYTF. Here the CDR3 DNA reads TGTGCCAGCAGCCGAAGGCCGGGACAGGGGGGTTCTAACTATGGCTACACCTTC. The chain employs TRBV28 and TRBJ1-2; 11 nucleotides line up with TRBD1. The CDR3 spans 18 residues. Germline CDR1 reads MDHEN; CDR2 reads SYDVKM. V was clipped by 6 bases and J by 0 bases; unmatched bases: 12.

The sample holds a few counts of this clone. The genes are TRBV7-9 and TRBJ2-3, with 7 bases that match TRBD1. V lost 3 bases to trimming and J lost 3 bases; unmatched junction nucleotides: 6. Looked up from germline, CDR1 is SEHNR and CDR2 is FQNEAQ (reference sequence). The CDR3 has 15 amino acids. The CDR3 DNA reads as TGTGCCAGCAGCTTTACAGGGGTCCGTACAGATACGCAGTATTTT. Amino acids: CASSFTGVRTDTQYF.

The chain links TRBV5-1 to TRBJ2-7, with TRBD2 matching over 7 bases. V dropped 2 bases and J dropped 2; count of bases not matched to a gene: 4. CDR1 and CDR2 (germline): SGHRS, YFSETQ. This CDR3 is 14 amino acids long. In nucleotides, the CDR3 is TGCGCCAGCAGCTTAGCGGGAAGCACCTACGAGCAGTACTTC. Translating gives CASSLAGSTYEQYF.

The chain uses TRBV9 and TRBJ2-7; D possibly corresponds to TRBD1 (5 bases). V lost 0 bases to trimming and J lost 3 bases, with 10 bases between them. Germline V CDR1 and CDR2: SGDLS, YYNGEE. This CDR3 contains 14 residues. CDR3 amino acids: CASSVGPGLYEQYF. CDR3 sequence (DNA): TGTGCCAGCAGCGTAGGTCCAGGGCTCTACGAGCAGTACTTC.